The 16 T cell receptor beta chains in this list originate from one sample, sequenced in a study of CD8+ T cells in alopecia areata. Following RNA extraction, reverse transcription yielded cDNA that acted as the sequencing template. This table comes from immunoSEQ multiplex PCR, and its TCRdb copy is limited to in-frame clones, with some not included. The profile shows around 210,000 clones, approximately 60% of them singletons. Material for sequencing was CD8+ T cells sorted from blood. The receptors originated from a human donor in good health.

The chain joins TRBV15 to TRBJ2-1; maybe TRBD1 (5 bases). CDR3 length: 11 residues. Germline values: CDR1 LNHNV, CDR2 YYDKDF (reference sequence). Deletions cut 1 base from V and 10 bases from J, with 5 bases between. The CDR3 DNA sequence: TGTGCCACCAGCAGAGCAGGGGAGCAGTTCTTC. This translates into CATSRAGEQFF.

The table lists this clone with a count of one. V and J are TRBV4-1 and TRBJ2-1; 11 positions agree with TRBD2. The CDR3 runs 17 residues. After removal of 3 bases from V and 5 bases from J, the junction contained 9 bases not matched to a gene. Looked up from germline, CDR1 is MGHRA and CDR2 is YSYEKL. The CDR3 sequence: CASSHAGTSGEDNEQFF. The CDR3 DNA sequence: TGCGCCAGCAGCCATGCCGGGACTAGCGGCGAAGACAATGAGCAGTTCTTC.

The chain is built from TRBV7-8 and TRBJ2-7; D gene uncertain. The CDR3 has 14 residues. V was pared by 3 bases and J by 5 bases, with 14 bases between. Germline assignment: CDR1 SGHVS and CDR2 FQNEAQ. CDR3 loop: CASSLLRPLDEQYF. CDR3 nucleotide sequence: TGTGCCAGCAGCTTGCTCCGGCCCTTAGACGAGCAGTACTTC.

This clone was observed a few times. This chain uses TRBV7-3 with TRBJ1-4; 7 bases line up with TRBD1. Germline V gene lookup returns CDR1 SGHTA and CDR2 FQGTGA. V shed 5 bases and J 6 bases; nucleotides not matched to a gene: 6. The CDR3 is made up of 14 amino acids. For the CDR3, the DNA is TGTGCCAGCAGCCCTACAGGGGTGGATGAAAAACTGTTTTTT. Translated, it gives CASSPTGVDEKLFF.

CDR3 region: CASSQVTSRAQETQYF. In nucleotides, the CDR3 is TGCGCCAGCAGCCAAGTTACTAGCAGAGCGCAAGAGACCCAGTACTTC. The genes are TRBV4-1 and TRBJ2-5; tentative D call: TRBD2 (6 bases). The V end lost 1 base, the J end lost 2 bases, and 14 bases lay between the germline ends. The CDR3 covers 16 residues. The germline V gene encodes CDR1 MGHRA and CDR2 YSYEKL.

This sequence joins TRBV4-1 and TRBJ1-2; D might be TRBD1 (6 bases). The CDR3 spans 15 residues. Trimming pared 1 base from V and 5 bases from J, leaving 14 bases between. The germline gives CDR1 MGHRA, CDR2 YSYEKL. CDR3 sequence (DNA): TGCGCCAGCAGCCAAGTGTGGGGGGCGAGGTATGGCTACACCTTC. Residues: CASSQVWGARYGYTF.

This chain links TRBV13 with TRBJ2-5; D gene ambiguous. The germline V gene has CDR1 PRHDT and CDR2 FYEKMQ (reference sequence). Trimming cost V 1 base and J 5 bases, with 2 bases left between them. The length of the CDR3 is 11 residues. CDR3 loop: CASSLDETQYF. CDR3 bases: TGTGCCAGCAGCTTAGACGAGACCCAGTACTTC.

CDR3 protein: CASSLVTGGLTEAFF. The CDR3 DNA is TGTGCCAGCAGCTTAGTTACAGGGGGCTTGACTGAAGCTTTCTTT. V usage is TRBV7-9 and J usage is TRBJ1-1, with 9 bases aligning to TRBD1. V dropped 1 base and J dropped 5; count of bases not matched to a gene: 5. Germline V CDR1 and CDR2: SEHNR, FQNEAQ (reference sequence). There are 15 residues in the CDR3.

This clone was picked up a small number of times. Written as DNA, the CDR3 is TGCGCCAGCAGTGAAGGGCCCCAAGAGACCCAGTACTTC. Translated: CASSEGPQETQYF. The rearrangement joins TRBV10-2 to TRBJ2-5; D is uncertain. Germline-derived CDR1 and CDR2 are WSHSY and SAAADI. V was clipped by 3 bases and J by 1 base, with 6 bases between them. CDR3 length equals 13 residues.

V and J are TRBV4-1 and TRBJ2-1, with a weak D call TRBD1 (6 bases). CDR1 MGHRA and CDR2 YSYEKL come from the germline V gene. Deletions cut 0 bases from V and 4 bases from J, with 10 bases between. The CDR3 is made up of 15 amino acids. This CDR3 is CASSQEEDRYNEQFF. DNA of the CDR3: TGCGCCAGCAGCCAAGAGGAAGACAGGTACAATGAGCAGTTCTTC.

The V gene is TRBV27, the J gene TRBJ1-1; 7 nucleotides align to TRBD1. Per the germline V gene, CDR1 is MNHEY and CDR2 is SMNVEV (reference sequence). The CDR3 is made up of 11 amino acids. The CDR3 DNA reads TGTGTTATCCAAAAAGGGGGCCAAGCTTTCTTT. Protein product: CVIQKGGQAFF.

The chain combines TRBV27 with TRBJ1-2; 9 bases line up with TRBD1. CDR1 is MNHEY and CDR2 is SMNVEV in the germline V gene (reference sequence). CDR3 size: 14 residues. Trimming took 7 bases from V and 8 from J; bases not matched to a gene: 11. The CDR3 loop reads CASKMGQGPLGYTF. CDR3 bases: TGTGCCAGCAAGATGGGACAGGGCCCCTTAGGCTACACCTTC.

This clone was observed a handful of times. The chain recombines TRBV10-3 with TRBJ1-1; 8 nucleotides match TRBD1. The CDR3 is made up of 12 amino acids. Germline CDR1 ENHRY, CDR2 SYGVKD. The V segment lost 8 bases and the J segment 6 bases; nucleotides outside the gene matches: 5. CDR3 DNA: TGTGCCATCGCCGCACAGGGGGCTGAAGCTTTCTTT. Amino acids: CAIAAQGAEAFF.

The chain joins TRBV6-6 to TRBJ1-2; possible D gene TRBD1, 6 bases. Deletions cut 11 bases from V and 7 bases from J, with 17 bases between. The germline gives CDR1 MNHNY, CDR2 SVGAGI (reference sequence). This CDR3 has 12 residues. CDR3 DNA: TGTGCCGCTCTCGGGGGGGCTGTTGGCTACACCTTC. Translated: CAALGGAVGYTF.

In its sample, this clone was seen a few times. The genes are TRBV21-1 and TRBJ2-7; the table gives TRBD2 as D, unverified against the DNA. TRBV21-1 is termed a pseudogene. This CDR3 comprises 16 residues. The CDR3 bases are TGTGCCAGCAGCAACCCCAGCGGGGGCTACTCCTACGAGCAGTACTTC. Its translation is CASSNPSGGYSYEQYF.

Turning to this clone: This sample also contains other DNA sequences that code for the same CDR3. The V call is TRBV5-1, the J call TRBJ1-1, with D unclear. The CDR3 totals 13 residues. Germline loops: CDR1 SGHRS, CDR2 YFSETQ. The germline V and J ends were trimmed by 0 bases and 2 bases, with 5 bases remaining between them. Here the CDR3 reads CASSLGSNTEAFF. CDR3 DNA sequence: TGCGCCAGCAGCTTGGGCAGCAACACTGAAGCTTTCTTT.